This T cell receptor (beta chain) derives from a study of cytomegalovirus exposure and HLA in healthy donors. Study-level findings and limits: The finding came from a later analysis; first-cohort TCR clusters tended to co-occur in the approximately 120 validation repertoires.

As to this clone: Its antigen is unidentified.

Only in-frame clones appear in the TCRdb table, and some are missing; sequencing was by immunoSEQ multiplex PCR. The sample has roughly 120,000 clones, approximately 90% seen once. Trimming cost V 5 bases and J 3 bases, with 14 bases left between them. The CDR3 covers 15 residues. From germline, CDR1 is PRHDT and CDR2 FYEKMQ (reference sequence). The rearrangement joins TRBV13 to TRBJ2-1; a possible D gene is TRBD1 (6 bases). This TCR derives from a woman in her late teens or twenties in good health and CMV-seronegative. Input material: PBMCs. The CDR3 DNA reads TGTGCCAGCAGCGGCACAGGGAGTAGCTACAATGAGCAGTTCTTC. Amino acid sequence: CASSGTGSSYNEQFF. Variable domain in full (rest from reference TRBV13 and TRBJ2-1): AAGVIQSPRHLIKEKRETATLKCYPIPRHDTVYWYQQGPGQDPQFLISFYEKMQSDKGSIPDRFSAQQFSDYHSELNMSSLELGDSALYFCASSGTGSSYNEQFFGPGTRLTVL.